Ten or more counts support the clone carrying this TCR beta chain. TCRdb processed the reads anew with MiXCR; each CDR3 protein has one entry. The table records roughly 500,000 distinct CDR3 sequences, about 11% of them present only once. The record originates from a study of T cell repertoires in cytomegalovirus infection. The V end was cut by 1 base, the J end by 0 bases, with 10 bases between. The CDR3 consists of 16 residues. Germline CDR1 is MDHEN and CDR2 is SYDVKM. The rearrangement joins TRBV28 to TRBJ2-1, with D hard to call. The clonotype was recovered from a human donor in good health (CMV status not recorded). Some clones in this sample may be carry-over from other donors' samples. Sequences were obtained from PBMCs. The CDR3 is CASSLFARSSYNEQFF. In DNA, the CDR3 is TGTGCCAGCAGTTTATTTGCCAGAAGCTCCTACAATGAGCAGTTCTTC. Supplemented by reference TRBV28 and TRBJ2-1, the full variable domain reads DVKVTQSSRYLVKRTGEKVFLECVQDMDHENMFWYRQDPGLGLRLIYFSYDVKMKEKGDIPEGYSVSREKKERFSLILESASTNQTSMYLCASSLFARSSYNEQFFGPGTRLTVL.